One T cell receptor (beta chain) is described in this entry. Original methodology: Amplification of reference gene primers was used by the study to estimate nucleated cell counts. The assay was immunoSEQ multiplex PCR, and TCRdb's table has in-frame clones only and misses some. V and J calls and clone size come straight from that table; D and trimming were deduced from the DNA. The table includes about 140,000 clones, roughly 78% detected once. The data derive from a study of blood T cell repertoires in COVID-19. Overall study context: The samples span acute and convalescent COVID-19 from the United States, Italy and Spain.

Germline V gene data show CDR1 as SGDLS and CDR2 as YYNGEE. This CDR3 region has 13 residues. V shed 4 bases and J 4 bases; nucleotides not matched to a gene: 4. The chain couples TRBV9 to TRBJ1-2; TRBD1 matches 7 bases. This clonotype originated in a man aged 55 to 70 with acute or convalescent COVID-19. Sequenced input: peripheral blood. The CDR3 DNA reads as TGTGCCAGCAGCCCAGGGGGAGGCTATGGCTACACCTTC. Translating gives CASSPGGGYGYTF. The full variable domain, completed using reference TRBV9 and TRBJ1-2, is DSGVTQTPKHLITATGQRVTLRCSPRSGDLSVYWYQQSLDQGLQFLIQYYNGEERAKGNILERFSAQQFPDLHSELNLSSLELGDSALYFCASSPGGGYGYTFGSGTRLTVV.